These T cell receptor beta chains were read from a single sample in a study of control samples from healthy donors and cancer patients. Profiling relied on immunoSEQ multiplex PCR, and the TCRdb table lists in-frame clones only, not all of them. The sample lists under 80,000 clones; 80% to 95% were seen once. Sequencing input: PBMCs. These receptor sequences come from a woman in her forties with lung cancer. Each CDR3 is given with its conserved first and last residue. The D gene is left open where the match is weak. Clone size is shown for a subset of rows, as once, few, many or a class of expanded clone.

v_call: TRBV19
cdr3_length: 15
j_call: TRBJ2-1
d_call: TRBD2
clone_size: -
cdr3_aa: CASSRTSGGADEQFF
cdr3_nt: TGTGCCAGTAGTAGGACTAGCGGGGGGGCCGATGAGCAGTTCTTC

v_call: TRBV2
cdr3_length: 15
j_call: TRBJ1-6
d_call: -
clone_size: -
cdr3_aa: CAGRQESSYNSPLHF
cdr3_nt: TGTGCCGGGAGACAGGAAAGCTCCTATAATTCACCCCTCCACTTT

v_call: TRBV28
cdr3_length: 17
j_call: TRBJ2-2
d_call: -
clone_size: -
cdr3_aa: CASRPLRDGHMYGELFF
cdr3_nt: TGTGCCAGCAGACCACTCCGGGACGGTCACATGTACGGGGAGCTGTTTTTT

v_call: TRBV6-4
cdr3_length: 13
j_call: TRBJ1-1
d_call: -
clone_size: -
cdr3_aa: CASSEGGHTEAFF
cdr3_nt: TGTGCCAGCAGCGAAGGGGGGCACACTGAAGCTTTCTTT

v_call: TRBV29-1
cdr3_length: 13
j_call: TRBJ2-7
d_call: -
clone_size: -
cdr3_aa: CSVEDLAGSEQYF
cdr3_nt: TGCAGCGTTGAAGACCTGGCGGGCTCCGAGCAGTACTTC

v_call: TRBV2
cdr3_length: 17
j_call: TRBJ1-1
d_call: -
clone_size: once
cdr3_aa: CASIPIRTAGMNTEAFF
cdr3_nt: TGTGCCAGCATCCCGATAAGGACAGCGGGAATGAACACTGAAGCTTTCTTT

v_call: TRBV7-2
cdr3_length: 11
j_call: TRBJ2-7
d_call: -
clone_size: once
cdr3_aa: CASSFKLEQYF
cdr3_nt: TGTGCCAGCAGCTTTAAACTCGAGCAGTACTTC

v_call: TRBV5-6
cdr3_length: 15
j_call: TRBJ2-7
d_call: TRBD2
clone_size: -
cdr3_aa: CASSFRLAGYYEQYF
cdr3_nt: TGTGCCAGCAGCTTTAGACTAGCGGGGTATTACGAGCAGTACTTC

v_call: TRBV7-2
cdr3_length: 16
j_call: TRBJ2-3
d_call: TRBD2
clone_size: -
cdr3_aa: CASSPGLAGGQNTQYF
cdr3_nt: TGTGCCAGCAGCCCCGGACTAGCGGGGGGGCAGAATACGCAGTATTTT

v_call: TRBV27
cdr3_length: 10
j_call: TRBJ1-2
d_call: -
clone_size: -
cdr3_aa: CASSLDGYTF
cdr3_nt: TGTGCCAGCAGTTTAGATGGCTACACCTTC

v_call: TRBV12-3/TRBV12-4
cdr3_length: 13
j_call: TRBJ2-5
d_call: -
clone_size: -
cdr3_aa: CASSFRLRETQYF
cdr3_nt: TGTGCCAGCAGTTTCCGTCTGCGCGAGACCCAGTACTTC

v_call: TRBV15
cdr3_length: 16
j_call: TRBJ1-1
d_call: -
clone_size: -
cdr3_aa: CATSMRIGYANTEAFF
cdr3_nt: TGTGCCACCAGCATGAGAATCGGATACGCGAACACTGAAGCTTTCTTT

v_call: TRBV5-1
cdr3_length: 13
j_call: TRBJ1-2
d_call: -
clone_size: -
cdr3_aa: CASSEGLSKGYTF
cdr3_nt: TGCGCCAGCAGCGAGGGACTGAGTAAAGGCTACACCTTC

v_call: TRBV5-4
cdr3_length: 14
j_call: TRBJ2-7
d_call: TRBD1
clone_size: -
cdr3_aa: CASSTTGGDYEQYF
cdr3_nt: TGTGCCAGCAGCACGACAGGGGGAGACTACGAGCAGTACTTC

v_call: TRBV5-1
cdr3_length: 14
j_call: TRBJ2-7
d_call: TRBD1
clone_size: -
cdr3_aa: CASSLGTGGYEQYF
cdr3_nt: TGCGCCAGCAGCTTGGGGACAGGGGGGTACGAGCAGTACTTC

v_call: TRBV6-5
cdr3_length: 15
j_call: TRBJ2-1
d_call: -
clone_size: -
cdr3_aa: CASSYSSSRYNEQFF
cdr3_nt: TGTGCCAGCAGTTACTCGTCTAGTCGCTACAATGAGCAGTTCTTC

v_call: TRBV19
cdr3_length: 14
j_call: TRBJ1-2
d_call: -
clone_size: -
cdr3_aa: CASRLSWGDYGYTF
cdr3_nt: TGTGCCAGTAGACTGAGTTGGGGCGACTATGGCTACACCTTC

v_call: TRBV2
cdr3_length: 13
j_call: TRBJ2-3
d_call: -
clone_size: -
cdr3_aa: CASGRPLTDTQYF
cdr3_nt: TGTGCCAGCGGTAGGCCTCTCACAGATACGCAGTATTTT

v_call: TRBV25-1
cdr3_length: 17
j_call: TRBJ1-4
d_call: -
clone_size: -
cdr3_aa: CASSGGRVVATNEKLFF
cdr3_nt: TGTGCCAGCAGTGGAGGCAGGGTGGTTGCAACTAATGAAAAACTGTTTTTT

v_call: TRBV27
cdr3_length: 15
j_call: TRBJ1-5
d_call: TRBD1
clone_size: -
cdr3_aa: CASSSRDRGTQPQHF
cdr3_nt: TGTGCCAGCAGTTCCCGCGACAGGGGAACCCAGCCCCAGCATTTT

v_call: TRBV29-1
cdr3_length: 10
j_call: TRBJ1-1
d_call: -
clone_size: -
cdr3_aa: CSGQNTEAFF
cdr3_nt: TGCAGCGGACAGAACACTGAAGCTTTCTTT

v_call: TRBV10-1
cdr3_length: 19
j_call: TRBJ2-3
d_call: TRBD2
clone_size: -
cdr3_aa: CASSEGLAGGRIYTDTQYF
cdr3_nt: TGCGCCAGCAGTGAGGGACTAGCGGGGGGCCGAATTTACACAGATACGCAGTATTTT